The clone carrying this TCR beta chain was observed at least ten times. cDNA synthesis was performed by 5'RACE with 10-nucleotide random UMIs. MiXCR, run by TCRdb on the 5' RACE reads, gives a single entry per CDR3 protein. Of approximately 29,000 distinct CDR3 sequences in the sample, around 12% were seen once. The sample comes from a study of neurological immune-mediated disorders. V lost 6 bases and J 0 bases, leaving 10 bases between the germline ends. Germline CDR1 is SGHKS and CDR2 is YYEKEE (reference sequence). This CDR3 has 14 residues. The rearrangement uses TRBV5-5 and TRBJ2-1; no reliable D call. The source of this sequence is a man in his sixties in good health. Material: PBMCs. This CDR3 reads CASTLIRSYNEQFF. The CDR3 bases are TGTGCCAGCACGCTGATTCGCTCCTACAATGAGCAGTTCTTC.